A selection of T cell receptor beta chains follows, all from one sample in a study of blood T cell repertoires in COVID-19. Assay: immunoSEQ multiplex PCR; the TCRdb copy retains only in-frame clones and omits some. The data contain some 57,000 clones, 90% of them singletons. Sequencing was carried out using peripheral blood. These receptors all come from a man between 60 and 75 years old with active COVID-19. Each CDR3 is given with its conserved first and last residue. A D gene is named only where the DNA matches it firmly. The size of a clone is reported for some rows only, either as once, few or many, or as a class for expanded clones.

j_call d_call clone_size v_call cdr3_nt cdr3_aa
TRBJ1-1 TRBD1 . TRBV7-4 TGTGCCAGCAGCCCTGGGACAGGGGACACTGAAGCTTTCTTT CASSPGTGDTEAFF
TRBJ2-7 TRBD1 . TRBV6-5 TGTGCCAGCAGGCTGACAGGGGGCGGTTACGAGCAGTACTTC CASRLTGGGYEQYF
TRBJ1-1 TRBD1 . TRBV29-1 TGCAGCGTTGAAAACAGGGGGCCGCGTGAAGCTTTCTTT CSVENRGPREAFF
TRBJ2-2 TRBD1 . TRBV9 TGTGCCAGCAGACAGGGGGCGGGCGGGGAGCTGTTTTTT CASRQGAGGELFF
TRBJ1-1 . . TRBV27 TGTGCTGCGGGTGAAGCTTTCTTT CAAGEAFF
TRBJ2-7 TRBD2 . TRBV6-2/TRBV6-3 TGTGCCAGCAGTGGCAACCTTAGCGGGAGGGGTCGGTACGAGCAGTACTTC CASSGNLSGRGRYEQYF
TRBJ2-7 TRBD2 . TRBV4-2 TGTGCCAGCAGCCAAGGTGTCGCGGGAGCGGGCGAGCAGTACTTC CASSQGVAGAGEQYF
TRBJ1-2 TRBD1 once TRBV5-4 TGTGCCAGCAGCCGGGACAGGGAAGGCTACACCTTC CASSRDREGYTF
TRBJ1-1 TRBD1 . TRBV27 TGTGCCAGCAGTCTCAGGACAGGGGCTATGAACACTGAAGCTTTCTTT CASSLRTGAMNTEAFF
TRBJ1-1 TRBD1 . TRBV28 TGTGCCAGCAGTTCGCCTGGACAGGGCCTAAGGGCTTTCTTT CASSSPGQGLRAFF
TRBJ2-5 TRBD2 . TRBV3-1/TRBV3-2 TGTGCCAGCAGCCAGAGCTCAGCGGGGGGGGTGACCCAGTACTTC CASSQSSAGGVTQYF
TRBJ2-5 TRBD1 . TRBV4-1 TGCGCCAGCAGCCGGGACAGTTCGGAAGAGACCCAGTACTTC CASSRDSSEETQYF
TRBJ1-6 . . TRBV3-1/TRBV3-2 TGTGCCAGCAGCCCAAATTCCTATAATTCACCCCTCCACTTT CASSPNSYNSPLHF
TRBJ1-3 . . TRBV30 TGTGCCTGGAGTGTACAGGACTCTGGAAACACCATATATTTT CAWSVQDSGNTIYF
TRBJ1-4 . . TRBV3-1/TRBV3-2 TGTGCCAGCAGCCAAACTTCAGGGTCGACTAATGAAAAACTGTTTTTT CASSQTSGSTNEKLFF
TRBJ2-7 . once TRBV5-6 TGTGCCAGCAGCTTTCGTTTCCTGCGAGGCTCCTACGAGCAGTACTTC CASSFRFLRGSYEQYF
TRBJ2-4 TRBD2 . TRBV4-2 TGTGCCAGCAGCCAAACGACTAGCGGGGGGGAAAACATTCAGTACTTC CASSQTTSGGENIQYF
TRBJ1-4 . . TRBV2 TGTGCCAGCAGTGAAAGAGGTCCAACTAATGAAAAACTGTTTTTT CASSERGPTNEKLFF
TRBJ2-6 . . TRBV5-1 TGCGCCAGCAGCCCACAATCCGGGACATTCAAGGCCAACGTCCTGACTTTC CASSPQSGTFKANVLTF
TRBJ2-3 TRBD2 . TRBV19 TGTGCCAGTAGTATATCGGGGTTAGCGGGGGGAGATACGCAGTATTTT CASSISGLAGGDTQYF
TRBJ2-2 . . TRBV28 TGTGCCAGCAGTTTTGTGGGGCTCGGGGAGCTGTTTTTT CASSFVGLGELFF
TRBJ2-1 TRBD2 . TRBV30 TGTGCCTGGAGTGTCTCGAGCGGGACTTGGGATGAGCAGTTCTTC CAWSVSSGTWDEQFF
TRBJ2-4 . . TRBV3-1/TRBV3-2 TGTGCCAGCAGCCAAGATACGACTATTGGAATTCAGTACTTC CASSQDTTIGIQYF
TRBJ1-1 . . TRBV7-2 TGTGCCAGCAGCGGCCTCACCGTAGGGGACACTGAAGCTTTCTTT CASSGLTVGDTEAFF
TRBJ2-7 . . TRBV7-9 TGTGCCAGCAGCTCTCCGAAGACAGCCTCCTACGAGCAGTACTTC CASSSPKTASYEQYF
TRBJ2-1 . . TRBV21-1 TGTGCCAGCATTCGACTAGTTTGGGAGCAGTTCTTC CASIRLVWEQFF
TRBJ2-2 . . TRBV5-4 TGTGCCAGCAGCTTAAGAGAAGGGGCCGGGGAGCTGTTTTTT CASSLREGAGELFF
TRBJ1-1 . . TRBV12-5 TGTGCTAGTGGTAGAGGACAGGAAGCTTTCTTT CASGRGQEAFF
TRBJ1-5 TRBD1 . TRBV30 TGTGCCTGGAGTGGGGACAGGGGAATCAATAATAAATATAGCAATCAGCCCCAGCATTTT CAWSGDRGINNKYSNQPQHF
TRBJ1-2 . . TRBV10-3 TGTGCCATCAGTGAGTCGGGGGCAGGTAACTATGGCTACACCTTC CAISESGAGNYGYTF
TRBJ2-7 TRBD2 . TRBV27 TGTGCCAGCAGTCCGGGACTAGCGGGAGTGTCCGAGCAGTACTTC CASSPGLAGVSEQYF
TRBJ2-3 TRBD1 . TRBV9 TGTGCCAGCAGCGCCACGGGACAGGGAAGAGATACGCAGTATTTT CASSATGQGRDTQYF
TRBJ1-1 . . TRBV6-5 TGTGCCAGCAGTTTGAGTGGGGGGACTGAAGCTTTCTTT CASSLSGGTEAFF
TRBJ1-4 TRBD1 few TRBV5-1 TGCGCCAGCAGCATGCCTACAGGGGGACCCTATGAAAAACTGTTTTTT CASSMPTGGPYEKLFF
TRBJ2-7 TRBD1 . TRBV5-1 TGCGCCAGCAGCCCCGGTTCAGGGGGCTCCTACGAGCAGTACTTC CASSPGSGGSYEQYF
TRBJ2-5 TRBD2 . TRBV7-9 TGTGCCAGCAGCCCCTGGACTAGCTTCCAAGAGACCCAGTACTTC CASSPWTSFQETQYF
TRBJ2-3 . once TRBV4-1 TGCGCCAGCAGCCAAGCGGAGAGCACAGATACGCAGTATTTT CASSQAESTDTQYF